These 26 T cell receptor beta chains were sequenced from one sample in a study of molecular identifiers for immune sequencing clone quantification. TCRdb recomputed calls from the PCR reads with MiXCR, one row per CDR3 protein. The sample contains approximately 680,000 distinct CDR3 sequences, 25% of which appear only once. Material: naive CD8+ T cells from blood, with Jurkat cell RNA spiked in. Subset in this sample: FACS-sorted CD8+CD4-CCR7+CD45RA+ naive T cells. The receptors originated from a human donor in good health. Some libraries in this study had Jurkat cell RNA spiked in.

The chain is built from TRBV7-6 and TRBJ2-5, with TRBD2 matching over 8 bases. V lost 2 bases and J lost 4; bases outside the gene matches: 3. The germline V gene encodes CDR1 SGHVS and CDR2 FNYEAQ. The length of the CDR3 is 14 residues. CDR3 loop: CASSLSLAGETQYF. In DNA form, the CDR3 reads TGTGCCAGCAGCTTATCGCTAGCGGGAGAGACCCAGTACTTC. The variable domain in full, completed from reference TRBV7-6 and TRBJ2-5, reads GAGVSQSPRYKVTKRGQDVALRCDPISGHVSLYWYRQALGQGPEFLTYFNYEAQQDKSGLPNDRFSAERPEGSISTLTIQRTEQRDSAMYRCASSLSLAGETQYFGPGTRLLVL.

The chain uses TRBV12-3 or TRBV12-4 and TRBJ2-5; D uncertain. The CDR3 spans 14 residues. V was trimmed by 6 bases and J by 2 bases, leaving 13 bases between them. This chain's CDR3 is CASRDTEYQETQYF. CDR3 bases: TGTGCCAGCAGAGATACAGAGTATCAAGAGACCCAGTACTTC.

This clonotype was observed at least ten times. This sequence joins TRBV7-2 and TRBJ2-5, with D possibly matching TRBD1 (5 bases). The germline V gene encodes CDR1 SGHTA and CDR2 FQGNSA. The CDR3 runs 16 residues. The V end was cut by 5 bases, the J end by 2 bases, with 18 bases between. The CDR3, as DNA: TGTGCCAGCAGCAGACAGTTATCCCCCCCGCAAGAGACCCAGTACTTC. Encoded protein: CASSRQLSPPQETQYF.

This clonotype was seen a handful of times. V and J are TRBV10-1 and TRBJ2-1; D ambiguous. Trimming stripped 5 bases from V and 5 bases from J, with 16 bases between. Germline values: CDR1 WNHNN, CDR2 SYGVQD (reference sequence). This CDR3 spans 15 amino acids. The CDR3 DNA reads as TGCGCCAGCAGTTTTTCGACCCGTACCGACAATGAGCAGTTCTTC. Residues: CASSFSTRTDNEQFF.

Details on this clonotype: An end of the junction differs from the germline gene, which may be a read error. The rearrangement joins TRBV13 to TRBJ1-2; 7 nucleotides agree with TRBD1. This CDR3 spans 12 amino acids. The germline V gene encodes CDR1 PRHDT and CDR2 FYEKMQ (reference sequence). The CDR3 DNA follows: TGTGCCAGCAGCATAGGGACAGATGGCTACACCTTC. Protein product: CASSIGTDGYTF.

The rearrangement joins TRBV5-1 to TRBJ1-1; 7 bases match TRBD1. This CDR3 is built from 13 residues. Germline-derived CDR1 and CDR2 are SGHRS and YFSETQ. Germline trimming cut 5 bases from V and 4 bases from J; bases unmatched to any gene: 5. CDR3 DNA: TGCGCCAGCAGGCAGGGGGAGGGCACTGAAGCTTTCTTT. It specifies CASRQGEGTEAFF.

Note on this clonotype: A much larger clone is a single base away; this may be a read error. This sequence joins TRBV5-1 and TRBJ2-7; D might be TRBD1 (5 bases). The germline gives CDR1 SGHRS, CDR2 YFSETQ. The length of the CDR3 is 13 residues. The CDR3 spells CASAPGFTYGQYF. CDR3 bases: TGCGCCAGCGCCCCAGGGTTCACCTACGGGCAGTACTTC. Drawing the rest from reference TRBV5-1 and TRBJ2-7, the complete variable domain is KAGVTQTPRYLIKTRGQQVTLSCSPISGHRSVSWYQQTPGQGLQFLFEYFSETQRNKGNFPGRFSGRQFSNSRSEMNVSTLELGDSALYLCASAPGFTYGQYFGPGTRLTVT.

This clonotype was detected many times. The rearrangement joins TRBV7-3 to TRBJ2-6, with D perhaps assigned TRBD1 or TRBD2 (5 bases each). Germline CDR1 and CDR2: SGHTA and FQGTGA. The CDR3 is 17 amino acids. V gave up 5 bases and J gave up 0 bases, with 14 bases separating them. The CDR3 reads CASSPGPLISGANVLTF. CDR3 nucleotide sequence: TGTGCCAGCAGCCCGGGACCGCTCATCTCTGGGGCCAACGTCCTGACTTTC.

CDR3 nucleotide sequence: TGTGCCACCAACCCCGAGACAGGGGGCGCAGCCAATGAGCAGTTCTTC. Amino acid sequence: CATNPETGGAANEQFF. This chain uses TRBV27 with TRBJ2-1, with TRBD1 matching 10 bases. Germline V gene lookup returns CDR1 MNHEY and CDR2 SMNVEV (reference sequence). The CDR3 covers 16 residues. The ends lost 10 bases at V and 6 bases at J; junction bases unmatched: 15.

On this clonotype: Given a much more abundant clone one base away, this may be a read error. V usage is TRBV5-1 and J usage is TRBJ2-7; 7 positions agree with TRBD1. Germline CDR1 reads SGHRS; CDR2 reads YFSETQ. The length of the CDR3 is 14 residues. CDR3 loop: CVSSAWDSSYEQYF. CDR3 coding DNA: TGCGTCAGCAGCGCCTGGGACAGCTCCTACGAGCAGTACTTC.

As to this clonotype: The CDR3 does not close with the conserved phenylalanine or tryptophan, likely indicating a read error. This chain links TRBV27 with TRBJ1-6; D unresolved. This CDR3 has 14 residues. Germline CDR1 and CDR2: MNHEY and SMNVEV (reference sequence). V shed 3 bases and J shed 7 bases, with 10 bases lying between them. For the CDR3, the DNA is TGTGCCAGCAGTTTGGTCGGAACAAATTCACCCCTCCACCTT. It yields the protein CASSLVGTNSPLHL.

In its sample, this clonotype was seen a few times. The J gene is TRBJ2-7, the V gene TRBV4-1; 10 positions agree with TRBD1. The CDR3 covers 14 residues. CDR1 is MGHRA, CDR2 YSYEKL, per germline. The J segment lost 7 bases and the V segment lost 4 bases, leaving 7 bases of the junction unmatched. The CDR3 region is CASSRPTGGEEQYF. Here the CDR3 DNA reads TGCGCCAGCAGCCGACCGACAGGGGGCGAAGAGCAGTACTTC.

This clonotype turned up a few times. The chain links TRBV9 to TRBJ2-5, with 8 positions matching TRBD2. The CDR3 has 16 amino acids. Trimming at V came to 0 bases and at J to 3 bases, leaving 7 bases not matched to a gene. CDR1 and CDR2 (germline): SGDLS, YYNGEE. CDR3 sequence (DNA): TGTGCCAGCAGCGTAGGATCGGGGGGGCAAGAAGAGACCCAGTACTTC. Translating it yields CASSVGSGGQEETQYF.

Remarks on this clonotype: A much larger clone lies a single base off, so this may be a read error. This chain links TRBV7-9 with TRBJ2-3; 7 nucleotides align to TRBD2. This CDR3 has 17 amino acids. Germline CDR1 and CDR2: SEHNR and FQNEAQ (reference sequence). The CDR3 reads CASSPGEGFPSTDTRYF. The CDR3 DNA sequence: TGTGCCAGCAGCCCGGGGGAGGGGTTCCCAAGCACAGATACGCGGTATTTT.

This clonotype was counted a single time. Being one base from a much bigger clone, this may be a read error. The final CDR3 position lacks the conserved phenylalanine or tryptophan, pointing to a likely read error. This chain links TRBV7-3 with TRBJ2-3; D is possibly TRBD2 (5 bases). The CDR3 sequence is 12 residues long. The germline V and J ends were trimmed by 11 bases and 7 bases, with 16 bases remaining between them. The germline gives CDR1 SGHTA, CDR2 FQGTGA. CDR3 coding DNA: TGTGCCTCTAGCTCCCTGTCGAATACGCAGTATCTT. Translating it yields CASSSLSNTQYL.

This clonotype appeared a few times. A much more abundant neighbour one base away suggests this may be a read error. CDR3 DNA sequence: TGTGCCAGCAGCTTAGGCGGGCTCCACAAAAACATTCAGTCCTTC. Its protein product is CASSLGGLHKNIQSF. J is TRBJ2-4 and V is TRBV7-9; a weak D match, TRBD2 (5 bases). The germline V gene encodes CDR1 SEHNR and CDR2 FQNEAQ (reference sequence). This CDR3 is built from 15 residues.

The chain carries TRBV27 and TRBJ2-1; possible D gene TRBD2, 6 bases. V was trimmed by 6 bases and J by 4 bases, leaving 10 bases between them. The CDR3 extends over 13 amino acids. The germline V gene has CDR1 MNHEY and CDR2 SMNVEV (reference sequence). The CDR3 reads CASRSAGYNEQFF. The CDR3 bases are TGTGCCAGCAGAAGCGCGGGATACAATGAGCAGTTCTTC.

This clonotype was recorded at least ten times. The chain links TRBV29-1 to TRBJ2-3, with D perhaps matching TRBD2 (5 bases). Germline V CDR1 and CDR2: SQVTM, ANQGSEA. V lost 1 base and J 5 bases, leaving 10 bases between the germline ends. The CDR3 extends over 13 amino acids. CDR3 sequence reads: CSVEAGFGDTQYF. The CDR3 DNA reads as TGCAGCGTTGAAGCGGGATTCGGAGATACGCAGTATTTT.

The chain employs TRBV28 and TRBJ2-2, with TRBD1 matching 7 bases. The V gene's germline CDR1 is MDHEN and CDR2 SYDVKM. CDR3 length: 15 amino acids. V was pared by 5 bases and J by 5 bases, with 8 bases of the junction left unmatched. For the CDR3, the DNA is TGTGCCAGCAGTACCGGGACAGTGGTTACCGGGGAGCTGTTTTTT. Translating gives CASSTGTVVTGELFF.

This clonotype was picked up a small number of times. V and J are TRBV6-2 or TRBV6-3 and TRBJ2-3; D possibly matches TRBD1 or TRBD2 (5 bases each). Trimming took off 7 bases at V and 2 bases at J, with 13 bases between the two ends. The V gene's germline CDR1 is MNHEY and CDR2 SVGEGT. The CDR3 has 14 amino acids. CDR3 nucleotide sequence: TGTGCCAGCACCACGGGACCAAACACAGATACGCAGTATTTT. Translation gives CASTTGPNTDTQYF.

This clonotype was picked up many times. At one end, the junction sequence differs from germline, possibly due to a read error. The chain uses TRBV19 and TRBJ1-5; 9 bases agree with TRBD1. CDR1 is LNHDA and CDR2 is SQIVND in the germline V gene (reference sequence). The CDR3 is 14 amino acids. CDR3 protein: CASSIGTGNQPQHF. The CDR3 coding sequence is TGTGCCAGCAGTATCGGGACAGGGAATCAGCCCCAGCATTTT.

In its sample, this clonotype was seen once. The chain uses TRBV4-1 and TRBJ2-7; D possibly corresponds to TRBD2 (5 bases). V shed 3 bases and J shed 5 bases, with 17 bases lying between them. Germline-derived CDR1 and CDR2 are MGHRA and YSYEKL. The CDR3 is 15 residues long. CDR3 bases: TGCGCCAGCAGCCACGCCCAGAACGGGGTCGACGAGCAGTACTTC. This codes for CASSHAQNGVDEQYF.

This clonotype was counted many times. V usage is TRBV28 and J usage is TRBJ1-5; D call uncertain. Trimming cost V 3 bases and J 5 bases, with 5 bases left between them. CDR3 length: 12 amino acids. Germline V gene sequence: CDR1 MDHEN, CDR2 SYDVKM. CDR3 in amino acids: CASSFLYQPQHF. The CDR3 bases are TGTGCCAGCAGTTTTCTGTATCAGCCCCAGCATTTT.

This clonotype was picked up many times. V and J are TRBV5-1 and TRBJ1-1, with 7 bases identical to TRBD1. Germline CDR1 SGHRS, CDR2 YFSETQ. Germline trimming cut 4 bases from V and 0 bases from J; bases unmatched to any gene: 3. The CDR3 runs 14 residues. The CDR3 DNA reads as TGCGCCAGCAGCGTGGACAGGTTGAACACTGAAGCTTTCTTT. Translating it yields CASSVDRLNTEAFF.

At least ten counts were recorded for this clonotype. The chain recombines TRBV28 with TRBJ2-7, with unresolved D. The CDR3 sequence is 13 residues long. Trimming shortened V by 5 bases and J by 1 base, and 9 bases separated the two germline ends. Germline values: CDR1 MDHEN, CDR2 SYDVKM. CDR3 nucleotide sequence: TGTGCCAGCAGTATCCAAGGTTCCTACGAGCAGTACTTC. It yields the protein CASSIQGSYEQYF.

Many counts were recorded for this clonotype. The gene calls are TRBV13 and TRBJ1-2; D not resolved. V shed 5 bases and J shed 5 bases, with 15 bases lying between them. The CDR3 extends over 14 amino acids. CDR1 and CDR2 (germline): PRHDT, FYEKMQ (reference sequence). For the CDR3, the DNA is TGTGCCAGCAGCCGAATAGAGACGGAATATGGCTACACCTTC. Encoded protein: CASSRIETEYGYTF.